These 10 T cell receptor beta chains were sequenced from one sample in a study of blood T cell repertoires in COVID-19. This table comes from immunoSEQ multiplex PCR, and its TCRdb copy is limited to in-frame clones, with some not included. The data show about 110,000 clones, 85% to 90% seen once. Sample: peripheral blood. All receptors derive from a woman in her sixties or seventies with COVID-19, enrolled during active disease.

This chain connects TRBV9 to TRBJ2-2; no clear D gene. This CDR3 contains 15 residues. Germline assignment: CDR1 SGDLS and CDR2 YYNGEE. The ends were cut back, 5 bases at V and 2 bases at J, with 13 bases in the middle. The CDR3 loop is CASSPSGTNTGELFF. In DNA form, the CDR3 reads TGTGCCAGCAGTCCGTCGGGTACTAACACCGGGGAGCTGTTTTTT. Based on the CDR3 plus reference TRBV9 and TRBJ2-2, the full variable domain is DSGVTQTPKHLITATGQRVTLRCSPRSGDLSVYWYQQSLDQGLQFLIQYYNGEERAKGNILERFSAQQFPDLHSELNLSSLELGDSALYFCASSPSGTNTGELFFGEGSRLTVL.

The rearrangement joins TRBV10-3 to TRBJ1-2; 10 bases fit TRBD1. Unmatched junction bases numbered 8, after V lost 6 bases and J lost 4 bases. The CDR3 loop spans 15 amino acids. Per germline, CDR1 ENHRY and CDR2 SYGVKD. CDR3 loop: CAIRDAGTGAYGYTF. The CDR3 DNA follows: TGTGCCATCAGGGACGCCGGGACAGGGGCCTATGGCTACACCTTC.

The gene calls are TRBV19 and TRBJ2-3; D unresolved. Trimming removed 3 bases from V and 6 bases from J, with 4 bases in between. CDR3 size: 11 residues. CDR1 and CDR2 from the germline V gene are LNHDA and SQIVND (reference sequence). Here the CDR3 reads CASSIQDTQYF. CDR3 nucleotide sequence: TGTGCCAGTAGTATCCAGGATACGCAGTATTTT.

V usage is TRBV27 and J usage is TRBJ2-1, with a weak D call TRBD1 (6 bases). The CDR3 has 13 amino acids. Trimming left V 6 bases short and J 8 bases short, with 14 bases between. Germline V gene data show CDR1 as MNHEY and CDR2 as SMNVEV (reference sequence). The chain's CDR3 is CASRPTGNDEQFF. The CDR3 bases are TGTGCCAGCAGACCCACAGGGAACGATGAGCAGTTCTTC.

The genes are TRBV21-1 and TRBJ1-2; the D call in the table, TRBD1, was not verified against the DNA. TRBV21-1 is shown as a pseudogene. This CDR3 is 9 amino acids long. The CDR3 protein is CASKHGYTF. CDR3 in DNA: TGTGCCAGCAAACACGGCTACACCTTC.

CDR3 DNA: TGTGCCAGCAGTTCTCAAGGGGGTTTGGGGCAGTTCTTC. Its translation: CASSSQGGLGQFF. The chain carries TRBV12-3 or TRBV12-4 and TRBJ2-1, with D perhaps matching TRBD1 (6 bases). This CDR3 spans 13 amino acids. V lost 4 bases and J 12 bases, leaving 16 bases between the germline ends.

The chain combines TRBV29-1 with TRBJ2-2; 10 bases are shared with TRBD1. This CDR3 is built from 14 residues. The junction had 5 bases not matched to a gene; V was cut back by 5 bases and J by 5 bases. Germline lookup yields CDR1 SQVTM and CDR2 ANQGSEA. The CDR3 here is CSVIGQGVTGELFF. The CDR3 DNA sequence: TGCAGCGTTATCGGACAGGGGGTAACCGGGGAGCTGTTTTTT.

This CDR3 is CASSSLPRDSLSIPWGYTF. CDR3 bases: TGTGCCAGCAGCTCCCTCCCCCGGGACAGCCTTTCTATACCTTGGGGCTACACCTTC. The chain uses TRBV9 and TRBJ1-2; 7 bases align to TRBD1. CDR3 size: 19 residues. The V and J ends lost 4 bases and 8 bases, in that order; junction bases with no gene match: 26. Per germline, CDR1 SGDLS and CDR2 YYNGEE. The whole variable domain, remainder taken from reference TRBV9 and TRBJ1-2, is DSGVTQTPKHLITATGQRVTLRCSPRSGDLSVYWYQQSLDQGLQFLIQYYNGEERAKGNILERFSAQQFPDLHSELNLSSLELGDSALYFCASSSLPRDSLSIPWGYTFGSGTRLTVV.

V gene TRBV9 combines with J gene TRBJ1-2; D possibly corresponds to TRBD1 (6 bases). The CDR3 is 13 amino acids. CDR1 is SGDLS and CDR2 is YYNGEE in the germline V gene. V was cut by 4 bases and J by 6 bases, with 13 bases left in between. The CDR3, as DNA: TGTGCCAGCAGCCCCTACAACAGGGATGGCTACACCTTC. Encoded protein: CASSPYNRDGYTF.

This chain connects TRBV2 to TRBJ1-4; TRBD1 might be the D (5 bases). This CDR3 has 15 amino acids. CDR1 is SNHLY, CDR2 FYNNEI, per germline. V was trimmed by 7 bases and J by 0 bases, leaving 12 bases between them. CDR3 DNA sequence: TGTGCCAGCAAATGGGGCTGGGCAACTAATGAAAAACTGTTTTTT. Residues: CASKWGWATNEKLFF.